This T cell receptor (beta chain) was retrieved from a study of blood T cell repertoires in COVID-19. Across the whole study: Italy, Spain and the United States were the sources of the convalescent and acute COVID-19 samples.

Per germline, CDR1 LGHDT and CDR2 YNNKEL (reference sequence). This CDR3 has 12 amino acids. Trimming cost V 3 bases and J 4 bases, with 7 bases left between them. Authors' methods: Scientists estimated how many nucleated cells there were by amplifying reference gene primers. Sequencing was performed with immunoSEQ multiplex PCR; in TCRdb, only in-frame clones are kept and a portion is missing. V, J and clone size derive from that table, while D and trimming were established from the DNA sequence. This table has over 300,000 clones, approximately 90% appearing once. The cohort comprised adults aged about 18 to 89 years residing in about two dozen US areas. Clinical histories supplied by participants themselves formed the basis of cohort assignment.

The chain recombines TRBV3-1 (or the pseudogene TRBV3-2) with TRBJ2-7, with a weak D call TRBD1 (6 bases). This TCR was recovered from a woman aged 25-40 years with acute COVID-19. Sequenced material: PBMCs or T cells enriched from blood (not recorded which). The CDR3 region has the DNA TGTGCCAGCAGCCATGGACAGTACGAGCAGTACTTC. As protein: CASSHGQYEQYF.